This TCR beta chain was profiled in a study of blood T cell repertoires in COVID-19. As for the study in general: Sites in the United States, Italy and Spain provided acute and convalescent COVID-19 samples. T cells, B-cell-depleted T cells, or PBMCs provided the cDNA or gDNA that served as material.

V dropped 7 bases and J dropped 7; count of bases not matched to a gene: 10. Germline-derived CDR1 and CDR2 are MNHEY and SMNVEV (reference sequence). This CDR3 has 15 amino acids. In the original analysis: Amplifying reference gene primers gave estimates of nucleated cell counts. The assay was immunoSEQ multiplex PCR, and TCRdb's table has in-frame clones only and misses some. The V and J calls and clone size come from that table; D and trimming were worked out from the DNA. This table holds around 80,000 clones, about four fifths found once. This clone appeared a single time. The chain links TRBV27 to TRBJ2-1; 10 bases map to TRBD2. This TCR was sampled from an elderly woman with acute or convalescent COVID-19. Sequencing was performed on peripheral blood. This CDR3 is CASTSGGEVGNEQFF. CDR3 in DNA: TGTGCCAGCACCAGCGGGGGGGAAGTGGGTAATGAGCAGTTCTTC.